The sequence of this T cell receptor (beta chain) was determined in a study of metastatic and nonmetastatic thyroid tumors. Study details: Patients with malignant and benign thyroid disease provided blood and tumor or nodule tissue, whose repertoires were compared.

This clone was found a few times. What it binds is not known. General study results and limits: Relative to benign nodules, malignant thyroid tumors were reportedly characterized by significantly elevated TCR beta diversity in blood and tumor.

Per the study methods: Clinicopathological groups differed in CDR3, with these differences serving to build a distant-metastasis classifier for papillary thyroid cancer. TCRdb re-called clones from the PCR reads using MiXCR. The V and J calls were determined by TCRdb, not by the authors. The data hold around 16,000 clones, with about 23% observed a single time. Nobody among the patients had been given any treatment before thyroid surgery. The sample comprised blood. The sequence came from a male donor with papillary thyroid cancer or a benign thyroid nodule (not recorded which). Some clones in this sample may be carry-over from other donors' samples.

The CDR3: CASSLSGTLYGYTF. The CDR3 coding sequence is TGTGCCAGCAGTTTAAGCGGGACCCTATATGGCTACACCTTC. The rearrangement links TRBV27 to TRBJ1-2, with D maybe TRBD1 (5 bases). The germline V gene encodes CDR1 MNHEY and CDR2 SMNVEV (reference sequence). V was pared by 2 bases and J by 5 bases, with 12 bases between. This CDR3 has 14 amino acids.